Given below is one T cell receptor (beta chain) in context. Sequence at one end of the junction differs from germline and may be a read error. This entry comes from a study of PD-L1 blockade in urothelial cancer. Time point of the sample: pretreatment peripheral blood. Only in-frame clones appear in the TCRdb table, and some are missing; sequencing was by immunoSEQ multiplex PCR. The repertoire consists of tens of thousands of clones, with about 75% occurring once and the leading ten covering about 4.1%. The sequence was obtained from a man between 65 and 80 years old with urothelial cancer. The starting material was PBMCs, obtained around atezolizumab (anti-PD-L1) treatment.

CDR3 in DNA: TGTGCCAGCAGCAGCCGGGACAGGGCCCCCAAGCTCTTC. This encodes CASSSRDRAPKLF. V is TRBV11-2 and J is TRBJ2-4; 9 bases are shared with TRBD1. CDR3 length: 13 residues. Germline CDR1 is SGHAT and CDR2 is FQNNGV.